Listed below are T cell receptor beta chains from one sample, sequenced in a study of blood T cell repertoires in COVID-19. TCRdb's copy holds only in-frame clones and misses some; the assay was immunoSEQ multiplex PCR. The table has about 220,000 clones, 80% seen once. Specimen: peripheral blood. The source is a woman between 65 and 79 years old with acute or convalescent COVID-19. CDR3s include the opening cysteine and the closing phenylalanine or tryptophan. D genes are given only for firm matches. Clone size is given for some rows only: seen once, a few or many times, or a class if the clone is expanded.

cdr3_length: 15; v_call: TRBV6-5; clone_size: once; d_call: NA; j_call: TRBJ2-2; cdr3_nt: TGTGCCAGCAGCCCCGGGTCAGGGAAGGCCGGGGAGCTGTTTTTT; cdr3_aa: CASSPGSGKAGELFF
cdr3_length: 17; v_call: TRBV9; clone_size: NA; d_call: TRBD2; j_call: TRBJ2-3; cdr3_nt: TGTGCCAGCAGCGACGGGACTAGCGGGCCCGGCACAGATACGCAGTATTTT; cdr3_aa: CASSDGTSGPGTDTQYF
cdr3_length: 15; v_call: TRBV7-2; clone_size: NA; d_call: TRBD1; j_call: TRBJ2-5; cdr3_nt: TGTGCCAGCAGGCCGAGACAGGGGGCGGAAGAGACCCAGTACTTC; cdr3_aa: CASRPRQGAEETQYF
cdr3_length: 15; v_call: TRBV7-2; clone_size: once; d_call: TRBD1; j_call: TRBJ2-7; cdr3_nt: TGTGCCAGCAGCTTCGGGGACAGGTTGTATTACGAGCAGTACTTC; cdr3_aa: CASSFGDRLYYEQYF
cdr3_length: 15; v_call: TRBV10-1; clone_size: NA; d_call: NA; j_call: TRBJ1-4; cdr3_nt: TGCGCCAGCAGTGAGTCATCAGGGGCAGGTGAAAAACTGTTTTTT; cdr3_aa: CASSESSGAGEKLFF
cdr3_length: 13; v_call: TRBV10-3; clone_size: NA; d_call: NA; j_call: TRBJ1-5; cdr3_nt: TGTGCCATCAGCCAGGGTCTGAATCAGCCCCAGCATTTT; cdr3_aa: CAISQGLNQPQHF
cdr3_length: 16; v_call: TRBV24-1; clone_size: NA; d_call: TRBD1; j_call: TRBJ2-1; cdr3_nt: TGTGCCACCAGTGATTTCGGACAGGGTCAAAACAATGAGCAGTTCTTC; cdr3_aa: CATSDFGQGQNNEQFF
cdr3_length: 14; v_call: TRBV9; clone_size: NA; d_call: NA; j_call: TRBJ2-3; cdr3_nt: TGTGCCAGCAGCAGTTTAGCAGCCGAAGATACGCAGTATTTT; cdr3_aa: CASSSLAAEDTQYF
cdr3_length: 13; v_call: TRBV14; clone_size: NA; d_call: NA; j_call: TRBJ2-7; cdr3_nt: TGTGCCAGCAGCCGAGGCGGTCCGGCCGAGCAGTACTTC; cdr3_aa: CASSRGGPAEQYF
cdr3_length: 15; v_call: TRBV5-6; clone_size: NA; d_call: NA; j_call: TRBJ2-5; cdr3_nt: TGTGCCAGCAGCTTGGCCTCTCACAGCCAAGAGACCCAGTACTTC; cdr3_aa: CASSLASHSQETQYF
cdr3_length: 14; v_call: TRBV7-2; clone_size: NA; d_call: NA; j_call: TRBJ2-2; cdr3_nt: TGTGCCAGCAGCGTAAATCGGGAGACCGGGGAGCTGTTTTTT; cdr3_aa: CASSVNRETGELFF
cdr3_length: 16; v_call: TRBV21-1; clone_size: NA; d_call: NA; j_call: TRBJ2-1; cdr3_nt: TGTGCCAGCATCTTTAGCGGGGGGGCTACCTACAATGAGCAGTTCTTC; cdr3_aa: CASIFSGGATYNEQFF
cdr3_length: 16; v_call: TRBV19; clone_size: once; d_call: NA; j_call: TRBJ1-6; cdr3_nt: TGTGCCAGTAGTATCCCTGGGAGCTCCTATAATTCACCCCTCCACTTT; cdr3_aa: CASSIPGSSYNSPLHF
cdr3_length: 17; v_call: TRBV5-1; clone_size: NA; d_call: NA; j_call: TRBJ2-2; cdr3_nt: TGCGCCAGCAGCCCGCTATCGAAGGGGTCGAACACCGGGGAGCTGTTTTTT; cdr3_aa: CASSPLSKGSNTGELFF
cdr3_length: 15; v_call: TRBV5-6; clone_size: NA; d_call: TRBD2; j_call: TRBJ2-3; cdr3_nt: TGTGCCAGCAGCTTGAGGGCGGGGGAGGCAGATACGCAGTATTTT; cdr3_aa: CASSLRAGEADTQYF
cdr3_length: 15; v_call: TRBV10-3; clone_size: NA; d_call: NA; j_call: TRBJ2-3; cdr3_nt: TGTGCCATCAGTGACCGCTTTACTAACACAGATACGCAGTATTTT; cdr3_aa: CAISDRFTNTDTQYF
cdr3_length: 16; v_call: TRBV11-2; clone_size: NA; d_call: TRBD1; j_call: TRBJ1-4; cdr3_nt: TGTGCCAGCAGCTGGAGGGACAGGGCAACTAATGAAAAACTGTTTTTT; cdr3_aa: CASSWRDRATNEKLFF
cdr3_length: 13; v_call: TRBV2; clone_size: NA; d_call: NA; j_call: TRBJ2-1; cdr3_nt: TGTGCCAGCGGTCTAGCGTCCTACAATGAGCAGTTCTTC; cdr3_aa: CASGLASYNEQFF
cdr3_length: 14; v_call: TRBV3-1/TRBV3-2; clone_size: NA; d_call: NA; j_call: TRBJ2-7; cdr3_nt: TGTGCCAGCAGCCAAAACACTTTGTGGAGGGAGCAGTACTTC; cdr3_aa: CASSQNTLWREQYF
cdr3_length: 15; v_call: TRBV13; clone_size: NA; d_call: NA; j_call: TRBJ2-3; cdr3_nt: TGTGCCAGCAGTACGAACAGGGACGCCACAGATACGCAGTATTTT; cdr3_aa: CASSTNRDATDTQYF
cdr3_length: 17; v_call: TRBV5-1; clone_size: NA; d_call: TRBD1; j_call: TRBJ1-1; cdr3_nt: TGCGCCAGCAGCTCCCTGACAGGGGGTATAATGAACACTGAAGCTTTCTTT; cdr3_aa: CASSSLTGGIMNTEAFF
cdr3_length: 15; v_call: TRBV19; clone_size: NA; d_call: TRBD1; j_call: TRBJ1-2; cdr3_nt: TGTGCCAGTAGTATGTCTTCCAGGGGGCTGCTTGGCTACACCTTC; cdr3_aa: CASSMSSRGLLGYTF
cdr3_length: 15; v_call: TRBV9; clone_size: NA; d_call: TRBD1; j_call: TRBJ2-1; cdr3_nt: TGTGCCAGCAGCAAGGACAGGAGCTCCTACAATGAGCAGTTCTTC; cdr3_aa: CASSKDRSSYNEQFF
cdr3_length: 16; v_call: TRBV6-5; clone_size: NA; d_call: TRBD1; j_call: TRBJ1-5; cdr3_nt: TGTGCCAGCAGTTACTCGGGGGACAGTCGCAATCAGCCCCAGCATTTT; cdr3_aa: CASSYSGDSRNQPQHF
cdr3_length: 14; v_call: TRBV4-1; clone_size: once; d_call: NA; j_call: TRBJ1-2; cdr3_nt: TGCGCCAGCAGCCAAGACCCCAGGGGCTATGGCTACACCTTC; cdr3_aa: CASSQDPRGYGYTF
cdr3_length: 14; v_call: TRBV6-2/TRBV6-3; clone_size: NA; d_call: TRBD2; j_call: TRBJ2-7; cdr3_nt: TGTGCCAGCAGCGATAGGACTAGCGGGGTTGAGCAGTACTTC; cdr3_aa: CASSDRTSGVEQYF